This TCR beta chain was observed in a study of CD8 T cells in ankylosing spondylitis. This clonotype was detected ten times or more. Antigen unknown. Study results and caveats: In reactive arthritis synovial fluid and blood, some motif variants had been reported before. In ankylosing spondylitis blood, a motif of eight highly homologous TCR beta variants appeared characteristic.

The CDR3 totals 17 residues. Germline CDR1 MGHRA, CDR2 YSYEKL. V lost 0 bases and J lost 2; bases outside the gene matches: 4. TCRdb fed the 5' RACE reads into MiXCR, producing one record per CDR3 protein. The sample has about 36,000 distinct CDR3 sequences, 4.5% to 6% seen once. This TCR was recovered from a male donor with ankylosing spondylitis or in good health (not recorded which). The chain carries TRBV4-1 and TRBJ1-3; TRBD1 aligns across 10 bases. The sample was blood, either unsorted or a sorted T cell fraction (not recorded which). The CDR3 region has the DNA TGCGCCAGCAGCCAAGACTGGACAGGGGGAACTGGAAACACCATATATTTT. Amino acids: CASSQDWTGGTGNTIYF.